These T cell receptor beta chains were read from a single sample in a study of shared clonotypes between healthy human individuals. Generated by immunoSEQ multiplex PCR, the TCRdb table keeps only in-frame clones and is missing some. The table includes over a million clones, 96% detected once. The sample consisted of naive CD4+ T cells sorted from blood. The receptors originated from a man aged 25 to 40 in good health. Each CDR3 is given with its conserved first and last residue. The D gene is left open where the match is weak. Not every row has a clone size; where given, it reads once, few, many or a size class.

>NA|TRBV28|TRBD2|TRBJ2-7
TGTGCCAGCAGTTTACCAGGCGGGAGTTACGAGCAGTACTTC
CASSLPGGSYEQYF
>NA|TRBV9|NA|TRBJ2-7
TGTGCCAGCAGCCTAGGGCTGCGAACGGTCCACGAGCAGTACTTC
CASSLGLRTVHEQYF
>NA|TRBV9|TRBD1|TRBJ1-5
TGTGCCAGCAGCCCGGACAGGGGTGTGGGGCCCGGCAATCAGCCCCAGCATTTT
CASSPDRGVGPGNQPQHF
>NA|TRBV9|NA|TRBJ2-3
TGTGCCAGCAGTGTAACAGGGTCCTGGGGAGATACGCAGTATTTT
CASSVTGSWGDTQYF
>NA|TRBV28|NA|TRBJ1-1
TGTGCCAGCAGTTTCTCCGCCGGTAAGGCTTTCTTT
CASSFSAGKAFF
>NA|TRBV10-1|TRBD2|TRBJ2-1
TGCGCCAGCAGTGAAACGGGACTAGCGCCCTACAATGAGCAGTTCTTC
CASSETGLAPYNEQFF
>NA|TRBV5-1|TRBD2|TRBJ2-3
TGCGCCAGCAGCGGGAGGGTAATGACAGATACGCAGTATTTT
CASSGRVMTDTQYF
>NA|TRBV7-9|TRBD1|TRBJ2-5
TGTGCCAGCAGCTCGGACAGGCGCCAAGAGACCCAGTACTTC
CASSSDRRQETQYF
>NA|TRBV5-4|NA|TRBJ2-1
TGTGCCAGCAGCTTGGTCAGCTACAATGAGCAGTTCTTC
CASSLVSYNEQFF
>NA|TRBV18|NA|TRBJ2-5
TGTGCCAGCTCACCCGGCCGAACCCAAGAGACCCAGTACTTC
CASSPGRTQETQYF
>NA|TRBV7-6|NA|TRBJ2-3
TGTGCCAGCAGCTTAGGGGACACAACCACAGATACGCAGTATTTT
CASSLGDTTTDTQYF
>NA|TRBV6-5|NA|TRBJ2-2
TGTGCCAGCCTAACCGTGGGGGAGCTGTTTTTT
CASLTVGELFF
>NA|TRBV5-4|NA|TRBJ2-5
TGTGCCAGCAGCATGAGTCCCGCGGCACAACAAGAGACCCAGTACTTC
CASSMSPAAQQETQYF
>NA|TRBV18|TRBD2|TRBJ2-1
TGTGCCAGCTCACCAAGGCTGGGGCCGACTAGCATCCCCTACAATGAGCAGTTCTTC
CASSPRLGPTSIPYNEQFF
>NA|TRBV7-8|NA|TRBJ2-7
TGTGCCAGCAACGCTCGGCGTCAGCCAAGAGCCTACGAGCAGTACTTC
CASNARRQPRAYEQYF
>NA|TRBV28|NA|TRBJ2-7
TGTGCCAGCACCCGAGGAGGGCTGGACGAGCAGTACTTC
CASTRGGLDEQYF
>NA|TRBV27|TRBD1|TRBJ1-4
TGTGCCAGCGCCGGGACAGCAACTAATGAAAAACTGTTTTTT
CASAGTATNEKLFF
>NA|TRBV7-9|NA|TRBJ2-1
TGTGCCAGCAGCCATCCCAGGGGGGGCCCCTCCTACAATGAGCAGTTCTTC
CASSHPRGGPSYNEQFF
>NA|TRBV4-1|TRBD1|TRBJ2-3
TGCGCCAGCAGCCAGGGGACAGGGCCAGATACGCAGTATTTT
CASSQGTGPDTQYF
>NA|TRBV27|NA|TRBJ1-1
TGTGCCAGCAGTTCCTCTCTGGGGGTTAACACTGAAGCTTTCTTT
CASSSSLGVNTEAFF
>NA|TRBV5-1|NA|TRBJ1-1
TGCGCCAGCAGCCCGGGCCTGGGAAAAACCACGACTGAAGCTTTCTTT
CASSPGLGKTTTEAFF
>NA|TRBV6-1|NA|TRBJ2-7
TGTGCCAGCAGTACGGCGGCGGGGATCCCCTACGAGCAGTACTTC
CASSTAAGIPYEQYF
>NA|TRBV2|TRBD1|TRBJ2-7
TGTGCCAGCAGTGGGATAACAGGGGGGCACGAGCAGTACTTC
CASSGITGGHEQYF
>NA|TRBV6-1|NA|TRBJ2-7
TGTGCCAGCAGTGCTACCACTTTACCCCTGTACGAGCAGTACTTC
CASSATTLPLYEQYF
>NA|TRBV28|TRBD1|TRBJ1-3
TGTGCCAGCAGGACAGGGGGAGGAGACACCATATATTTT
CASRTGGGDTIYF
>NA|TRBV6-5|NA|TRBJ2-3
TGTGCCAGCAGGTCCACAGATACGCAGTATTTT
CASRSTDTQYF
>NA|TRBV28|TRBD1|TRBJ1-3
TGTGCCAGCAGTACGGACAGGGCAGCCGGAAACACCATATATTTT
CASSTDRAAGNTIYF
>NA|TRBV5-6|NA|TRBJ2-6
TGTGCCAGCAGCTCTGCGTCTGGGGCCAACGTCCTGACTTTC
CASSSASGANVLTF
>NA|TRBV7-9|NA|TRBJ2-3
TGTGCCAGCAGCCCCCGGACAATAAGCACAGATACGCAGTATTTT
CASSPRTISTDTQYF
>NA|TRBV28|NA|TRBJ2-1
TGTGCCAGCAGTTTAACGGGGATGTATGAGCAGTTCTTC
CASSLTGMYEQFF
>once|TRBV18|NA|TRBJ2-3
TGTGCCAGCTCACCTCTCGACAGCTCAGATACGCAGTATTTT
CASSPLDSSDTQYF
>NA|TRBV7-2|TRBD1|TRBJ1-2
TGTGCCAGCAGATTGACAGGGTCGAGTGGCTACACCTTC
CASRLTGSSGYTF
>NA|TRBV15|TRBD1|TRBJ1-4
TGTGCCACCAGCCGGGACAGGGGTCAGCTCGGTAATGAAAAACTGTTTTTT
CATSRDRGQLGNEKLFF
>NA|TRBV27|NA|TRBJ2-1
TGTGCCAGCGCTAGCCTGAGCTCCTACAATGAGCAGTTCTTC
CASASLSSYNEQFF
>NA|TRBV4-1|NA|TRBJ2-7
TGCGCCAGCAGCCAAGGGAGCTCCTACGAGCAGTACTTC
CASSQGSSYEQYF
>NA|TRBV7-2|TRBD2|TRBJ2-3
TGTGCCAGCAGCCCCTGGCTAGCGGGAGGGGTCACAGATACGCAGTATTTT
CASSPWLAGGVTDTQYF
>NA|TRBV19|NA|TRBJ2-2
TGTGCCAGTACCCGGGGGCTGGGCGGGGAGCTGTTTTTT
CASTRGLGGELFF
>NA|TRBV9|TRBD2|TRBJ2-1
TGTGCCAGCAGCCCGCGGGGGGGAGAATACAATGAGCAGTTCTTC
CASSPRGGEYNEQFF
>NA|TRBV9|NA|TRBJ1-3
TGTGCCAGCAGCGAGGCCCCACAGGGAAACACCATATATTTT
CASSEAPQGNTIYF
>once|TRBV9|NA|TRBJ2-1
TGTGCCAGCAGCGTCTCCGCTAGCGCGAACAATGAGCAGTTCTTC
CASSVSASANNEQFF
>NA|TRBV5-1|TRBD2|TRBJ2-5
TGCGCCAGCAGCCCTCGACTAGCGGAGACCGAGCCCCAGTACTTC
CASSPRLAETEPQYF
>NA|TRBV5-1|NA|TRBJ2-5
TGCGCCAGCAGCTTTCAGGCAGGGGAGGAAGAGACCCAGTACTTC
CASSFQAGEEETQYF
>NA|TRBV10-1|TRBD1|TRBJ1-1
TGCGCCAGCAGTGATCGGACAGGTTATGAAGCTTTCTTT
CASSDRTGYEAFF
>NA|TRBV5-8|NA|TRBJ1-5
TGTGCCAGCAGCTTGCCCACCTCGAGTTATAGCAATCAGCCCCAGCATTTT
CASSLPTSSYSNQPQHF
>NA|TRBV7-9|TRBD1|TRBJ1-1
TGTGCCAGCAGCTCCCCTCGACAGGGAAATACTGAAGCTTTCTTT
CASSSPRQGNTEAFF